The 7 T cell receptor beta chains below come from one sample, sequenced in a study of shared clonotypes between healthy human individuals. TCRdb keeps only in-frame clones here, not all; method: immunoSEQ multiplex PCR. The sample contains 950,000 to 1,100,000 clones, around 74% of which appear only once. Sequencing was done on a sample of memory CD4+ T cells sorted from blood. Noted subset: CD45RA-negative fraction. The receptors were gathered from a man aged 18-30 years in good health.

This chain joins TRBV19 and TRBJ1-2; D gene ambiguous. The CDR3 has 14 amino acids. Per germline, CDR1 LNHDA and CDR2 SQIVND (reference sequence). V shed 3 bases and J shed 10 bases, with 18 bases lying between them. The CDR3 region has the DNA TGTGCCAGTAGTATGACGGGATTAAATAATGTCTACACCTTC. Its protein is CASSMTGLNNVYTF.

The gene calls are TRBV7-9 and TRBJ2-7; D is possibly TRBD1 (5 bases). V lost 6 bases and J 6 bases, leaving 21 bases between the germline ends. The CDR3 is made up of 15 amino acids. Germline-derived CDR1 and CDR2 are SEHNR and FQNEAQ (reference sequence). The CDR3 coding sequence is TGTGCCAGCAGGGTTTGGGTGGACAAAACCGGCGAGCAGTACTTC. Its translation: CASRVWVDKTGEQYF.

The chain's CDR3 is CASSLQGLGNTIYF. The CDR3 DNA is TGCGCCAGCAGCCTACAGGGGTTGGGAAACACCATATATTTT. The J gene is TRBJ1-3, the V gene TRBV5-1; 7 positions agree with TRBD1. Germline CDR1 is SGHRS and CDR2 is YFSETQ. This CDR3 has 14 residues. Trimming took 4 bases from V and 4 from J; bases not matched to a gene: 5.

J is TRBJ1-5 and V is TRBV10-1; D is uncertain. V was cut by 8 bases and J by 7 bases, with 24 bases left in between. Germline V gene data show CDR1 as WNHNN and CDR2 as SYGVQD (reference sequence). The length of the CDR3 is 16 residues. This CDR3 reads CASWTSFFSHPQPQHF. The CDR3 DNA follows: TGCGCCAGCTGGACTTCGTTTTTTTCCCATCCCCAGCCCCAGCATTTT.

This chain links TRBV27 with TRBJ2-5; 9 nucleotides agree with TRBD2. The CDR3 consists of 14 residues. V lost 5 bases, J lost 7 bases, and 8 bases stayed unmatched. The germline CDR1 and CDR2 sequences are MNHEY and SMNVEV (reference sequence). The CDR3 spells CASSVRQTSGTQYF. The CDR3, as DNA: TGTGCCAGCAGTGTTAGGCAGACTAGCGGGACCCAGTACTTC.

V and J are TRBV28 and TRBJ1-5; D unresolved. The CDR3 sequence is 14 residues long. V was clipped by 3 bases and J by 0 bases, with 6 bases between them. Looked up from germline, CDR1 is MDHEN and CDR2 is SYDVKM. As DNA, the CDR3 is TGTGCCAGCAGTTTGCACACTAGCAATCAGCCCCAGCATTTT. It codes for CASSLHTSNQPQHF. The complete variable domain, with remaining parts taken from reference TRBV28 and TRBJ1-5, reads DVKVTQSSRYLVKRTGEKVFLECVQDMDHENMFWYRQDPGLGLRLIYFSYDVKMKEKGDIPEGYSVSREKKERFSLILESASTNQTSMYLCASSLHTSNQPQHFGDGTRLSIL.

This clone was seen once. The chain joins TRBV5-1 to TRBJ1-3; a weak D match, TRBD1 (5 bases). Germline loops: CDR1 SGHRS, CDR2 YFSETQ. V was cut by 1 base and J by 0 bases, with 11 bases left in between. CDR3 size: 16 residues. The CDR3 DNA reads TGCGCCAGCAGCTTGAACGTTGGGGCCTCTGGAAACACCATATATTTT. The encoded protein is CASSLNVGASGNTIYF.